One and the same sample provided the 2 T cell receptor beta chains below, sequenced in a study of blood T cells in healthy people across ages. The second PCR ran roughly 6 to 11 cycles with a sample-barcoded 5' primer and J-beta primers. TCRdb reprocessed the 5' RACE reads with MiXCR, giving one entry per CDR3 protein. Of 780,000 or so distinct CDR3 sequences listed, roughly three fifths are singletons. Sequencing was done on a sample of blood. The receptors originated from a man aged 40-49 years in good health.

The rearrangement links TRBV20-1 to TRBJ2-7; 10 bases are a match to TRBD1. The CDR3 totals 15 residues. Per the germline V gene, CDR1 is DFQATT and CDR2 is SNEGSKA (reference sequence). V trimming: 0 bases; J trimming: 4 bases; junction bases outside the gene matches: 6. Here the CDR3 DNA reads TGCAGTGCTAGAGATTTTCGGACAGGGGGATACGAGCAGTACTTC. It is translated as CSARDFRTGGYEQYF.

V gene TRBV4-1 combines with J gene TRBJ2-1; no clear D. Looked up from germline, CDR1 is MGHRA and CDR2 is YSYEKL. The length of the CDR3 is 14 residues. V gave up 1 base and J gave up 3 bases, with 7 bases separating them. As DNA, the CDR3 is TGCGCCAGCAGCCAAGTGTCCGTCTACAATGAGCAGTTCTTC. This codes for CASSQVSVYNEQFF.